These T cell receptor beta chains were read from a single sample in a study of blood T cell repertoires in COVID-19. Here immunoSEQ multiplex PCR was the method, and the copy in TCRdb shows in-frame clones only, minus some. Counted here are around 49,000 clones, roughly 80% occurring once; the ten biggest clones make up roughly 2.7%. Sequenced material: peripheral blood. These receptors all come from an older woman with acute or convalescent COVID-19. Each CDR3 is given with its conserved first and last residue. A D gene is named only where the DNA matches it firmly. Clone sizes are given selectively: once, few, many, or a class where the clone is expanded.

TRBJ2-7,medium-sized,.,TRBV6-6,TGTGCCAGCGTCGAACAGCCGAGCTCCTACGAGCAGTACTTC,CASVEQPSSYEQYF
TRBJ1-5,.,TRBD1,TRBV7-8,TGTGCCAGCAGCCCACGGACAGGGGGCGATAGCAATCAGCCCCAGCATTTT,CASSPRTGGDSNQPQHF
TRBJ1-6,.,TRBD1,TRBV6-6,TGTGCCAGCAGTTCGGGTCCCGGGACAGGGGAGGTACCCCTCCACTTT,CASSSGPGTGEVPLHF
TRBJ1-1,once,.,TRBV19,TGTGCCAGTAGTGTCAGGGGAGTGGGATCGAACACTGAAGCTTTCTTT,CASSVRGVGSNTEAFF
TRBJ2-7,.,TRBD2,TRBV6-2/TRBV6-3,TGTGCCAGCAGTTACGGGGGATTAGCGGGGAACCAGTACTTC,CASSYGGLAGNQYF
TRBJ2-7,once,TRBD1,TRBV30,TGTGCCTGGCAATTATCCGGGACAGGGATCTACGAGCAGTACTTC,CAWQLSGTGIYEQYF
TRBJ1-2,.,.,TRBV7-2,TGTGCCAGCAGCTTTTCTCCAGGGGACTATGGCTACACCTTC,CASSFSPGDYGYTF
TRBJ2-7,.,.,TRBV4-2,TGTGCCAGCAGCCAAGATATCGGGGGTTACTACGAGCAGTACTTC,CASSQDIGGYYEQYF
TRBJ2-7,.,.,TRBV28,TGTGCCAGCAGTTTCGGTCCCTACGAGCAGTACTTC,CASSFGPYEQYF
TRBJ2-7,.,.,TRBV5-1,TGCGCCAGCAGTGTTCCAGGTTCTTACGAGCAGTACTTC,CASSVPGSYEQYF
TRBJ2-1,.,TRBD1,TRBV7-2,TGTGCCAGCAGCTTACAAAAGACAGGGCGACAGTTCTTC,CASSLQKTGRQFF
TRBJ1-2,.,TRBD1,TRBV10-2,TGCGCCAGCAGTGAAACAGGGGGCCGAAGGGAGGGCTACACCTTC,CASSETGGRREGYTF
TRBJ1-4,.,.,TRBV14,TGTGCCAGCAGCCAAAAGAGAGGAATCCGACCAACTAATGAAAAACTGTTTTTT,CASSQKRGIRPTNEKLFF
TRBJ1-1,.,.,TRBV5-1,TGCGCCAGCAGCTTGTTTTCTATTCCGAACACTGAAGCTTTCTTT,CASSLFSIPNTEAFF
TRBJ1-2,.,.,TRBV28,TGTGCCAGCAGTTTAGAAGGGGCAAGAGGAAACTATGGCTACACCTTC,CASSLEGARGNYGYTF
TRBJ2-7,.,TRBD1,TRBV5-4,TGTGCCAGCGGGTTACAGGGGACCTACGAGCAGTACTTC,CASGLQGTYEQYF
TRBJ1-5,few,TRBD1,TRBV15,TGTGCCACCAGCAGAGATGTAACAGGGGGTCAGCCCCAGCATTTT,CATSRDVTGGQPQHF
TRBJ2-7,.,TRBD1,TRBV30,TGTGCCTGGAGTGCCAAACAGGGGTGGGAGCAGTACTTC,CAWSAKQGWEQYF
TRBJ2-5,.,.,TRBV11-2,TGTGCCAGCAGCCTAGACAGGCAAGAGACCCAGTACTTC,CASSLDRQETQYF
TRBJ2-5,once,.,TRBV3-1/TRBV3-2,TGTGCCAGCATAACTAGAGACCGAGAGACCCAGTACTTC,CASITRDRETQYF
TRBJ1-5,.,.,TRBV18,TGTGCCAGCTCACCATCTAGCCAGGGGAATCAGCCCCAGCATTTT,CASSPSSQGNQPQHF
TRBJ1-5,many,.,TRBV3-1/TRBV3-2,TGTGCCAGCAGCCCTACCCTAAGCAATCAGCCCCAGCATTTT,CASSPTLSNQPQHF
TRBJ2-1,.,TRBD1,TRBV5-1,TGCGCCAGCAGCCCACAGGGGGCACTAGCCAATGAGCAGTTCTTC,CASSPQGALANEQFF
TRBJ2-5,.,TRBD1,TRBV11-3,TGTGCCAGCAGCTTAGGTGACAGGGTTAACGAAGAGACCCAGTACTTC,CASSLGDRVNEETQYF
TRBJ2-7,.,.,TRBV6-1,TGTGCCAGCAGTGAAGGTGACTGGCCCTACGAGCAGTACTTC,CASSEGDWPYEQYF
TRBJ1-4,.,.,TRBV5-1,TGCGCCAGCAGACTCTTCGGGGGAGCTAATGAAAAACTGTTTTTT,CASRLFGGANEKLFF
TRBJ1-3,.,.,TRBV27,TGTGCCAGCAGTCAGAGGGGGTCGGGAAACACCATATATTTT,CASSQRGSGNTIYF
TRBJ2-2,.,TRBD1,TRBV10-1,TGCGCCAGCAGGAGACAGGGCCCGTACACCGGGGAGCTGTTTTTT,CASRRQGPYTGELFF
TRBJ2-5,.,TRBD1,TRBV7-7,TGTGCCAGCAGCTCCGGACAGGGGGGGAGGGAGACCCAGTACTTC,CASSSGQGGRETQYF
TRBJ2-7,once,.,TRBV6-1,TGTGCCAGCAGTGAATTGTTTGCGGGTCTTCCCTACGAGCAGTACTTC,CASSELFAGLPYEQYF
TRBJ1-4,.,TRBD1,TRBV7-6,TGTGCCAGCAGCTTAGGGTCGGGACAGGGGGTAAAACTGTTTTTT,CASSLGSGQGVKLFF
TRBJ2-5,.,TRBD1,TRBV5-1,TGCGCCAGCAGGAACGGGGGGACAGGGGAGACCCAGTACTTC,CASRNGGTGETQYF
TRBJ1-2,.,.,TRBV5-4,TGTGCCAGCAGCTTTGGAATAAGCAGGAACTATGGCTACACCTTC,CASSFGISRNYGYTF
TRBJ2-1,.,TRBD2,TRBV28,TGTGCCAGCAGTTCGCCCCCGGGACTAGTCGGGGGAACCTACAATGAGCAGTTCTTC,CASSSPPGLVGGTYNEQFF
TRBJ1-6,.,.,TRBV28,TGTGCCAGTATCAGGGATCTCGGTTCACCCCTCCACTTT,CASIRDLGSPLHF
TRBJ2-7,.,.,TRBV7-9,TGTGCCAGCAGGGGACAAGCTCCCTACGAGCAGTACTTC,CASRGQAPYEQYF
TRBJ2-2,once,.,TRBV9,TGTGCCAGCAGCGTAGTTCTACCCGGGGAGCTGTTTTTT,CASSVVLPGELFF
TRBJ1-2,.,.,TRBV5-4,TGTGCCAGCAGCTTGTCAAGGGGGACGGGGGGCTACACCTTC,CASSLSRGTGGYTF
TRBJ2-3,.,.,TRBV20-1,TGCAGTGCTAGTTCCGTCCGGGGGGCAACAGATACGCAGTATTTT,CSASSVRGATDTQYF
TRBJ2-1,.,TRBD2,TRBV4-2,TGTGCCAGCAGCCAAGAGGGAGGGAATGAGCAGTTCTTC,CASSQEGGNEQFF
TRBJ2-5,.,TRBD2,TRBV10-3,TGTGCCATCAGTGAGTTAGCTAGCGGGGCCCGAGAGACCCAGTACTTC,CAISELASGARETQYF
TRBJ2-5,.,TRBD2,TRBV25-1,TGTGCCAGCCGCTCCGGACTAGCGGGCCCAGAGACCCAGTACTTC,CASRSGLAGPETQYF
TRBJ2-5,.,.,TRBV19,TGTGCCAGTAAAGGTAGCCAGTTTGAGGGAGAGACCCAGTACTTC,CASKGSQFEGETQYF
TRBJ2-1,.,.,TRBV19,TGTGCCAGTAGTATAGATCTGGGGGGGCAAACCAGTGAGCAGTTCTTC,CASSIDLGGQTSEQFF
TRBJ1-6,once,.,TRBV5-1,TGCGCCAGCAGCTTCGGACTTTCGGACGACTCACCCCTCCACTTT,CASSFGLSDDSPLHF
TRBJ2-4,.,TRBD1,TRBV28,TGTGCCAGCAGTCAATGGACAGGGGGGAAGGCCAAAAACATTCAGTACTTC,CASSQWTGGKAKNIQYF
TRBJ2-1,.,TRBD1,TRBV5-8,TGTGCCAGCAGTGATCAGGGGGCGCGAAACTACAATGAGCAGTTCTTC,CASSDQGARNYNEQFF
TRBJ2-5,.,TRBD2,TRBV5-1,TGCGCCAGCAGCTTGATGCTAGCGGAAGAGACCCAGTACTTC,CASSLMLAEETQYF
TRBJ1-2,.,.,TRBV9,TGTGCCAGCAGCGTAGGTCCGAGCCTTCCAGGTGATGGCTACACCTTC,CASSVGPSLPGDGYTF
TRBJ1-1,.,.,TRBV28,TGTGCCAGCAGTCCGCCGACGGGAGGTCACGGGGAGAACACTGAAGCTTTCTTT,CASSPPTGGHGENTEAFF
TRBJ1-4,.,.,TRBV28,TGTGCCAGCAGTGGGGGCTCGGGACTGTTTTTT,CASSGGSGLFF
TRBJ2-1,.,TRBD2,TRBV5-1,TGCGCCAGCAGCTTCGGGACTAGTCACAATGAGCAGTTCTTC,CASSFGTSHNEQFF
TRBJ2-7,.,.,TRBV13,TGTGCCACCAGACAGTTTGGTCTATGGGACGAGCAGTACTTC,CATRQFGLWDEQYF